One TCR beta chain is described in this entry. Its antigen is currently unknown. The data are from a study of graft-versus-host responses after intestinal transplantation. Study-level results: Among recipient marrow samples, GvH clones were found; some appeared first in ileum or blood.

Trimming pared 2 bases from V and 0 bases from J, leaving 8 bases between. Per germline, CDR1 SGHAT and CDR2 FQNNGV. This CDR3 is built from 14 residues. Produced via immunoSEQ multiplex PCR; TCRdb's table is partial and in-frame only. Of under 100,000 clones in the sample, 85% to 95% were seen once. The rearrangement links TRBV11-2 to TRBJ2-7; D is perhaps TRBD2 (5 bases). This sequence originates from a human donor who was the organ donor for an intestinal transplant. The source material was unstimulated CD8+ T cells sorted from spleen or lymph node cells, sampled before transplant. CDR3 amino acids: CASSLSGNSYEQYF. The CDR3 DNA sequence: TGTGCCAGCAGCTTATCCGGGAACTCCTACGAGCAGTACTTC.